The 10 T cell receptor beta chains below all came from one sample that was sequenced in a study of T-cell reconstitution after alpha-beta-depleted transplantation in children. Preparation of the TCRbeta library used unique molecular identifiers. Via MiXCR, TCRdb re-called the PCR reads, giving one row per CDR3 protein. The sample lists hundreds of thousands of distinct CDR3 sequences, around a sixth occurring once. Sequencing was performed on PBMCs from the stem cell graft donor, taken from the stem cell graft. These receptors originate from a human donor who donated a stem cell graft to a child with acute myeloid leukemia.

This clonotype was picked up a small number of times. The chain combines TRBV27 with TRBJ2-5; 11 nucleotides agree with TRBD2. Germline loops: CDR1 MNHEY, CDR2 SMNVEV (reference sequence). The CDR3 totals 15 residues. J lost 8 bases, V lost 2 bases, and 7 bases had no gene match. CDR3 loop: CASSLQGTSGLTQYF. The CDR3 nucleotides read TGTGCCAGCAGTTTACAAGGGACTAGCGGCCTAACCCAGTACTTC.

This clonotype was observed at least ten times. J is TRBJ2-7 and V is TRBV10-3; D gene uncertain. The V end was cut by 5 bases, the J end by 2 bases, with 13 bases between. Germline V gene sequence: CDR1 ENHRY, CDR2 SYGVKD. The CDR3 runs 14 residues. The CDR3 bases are TGTGCCATCAGTCCCACCGGGTCCACCTACGAGCAGTACGTC. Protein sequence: CAISPTGSTYEQYV.

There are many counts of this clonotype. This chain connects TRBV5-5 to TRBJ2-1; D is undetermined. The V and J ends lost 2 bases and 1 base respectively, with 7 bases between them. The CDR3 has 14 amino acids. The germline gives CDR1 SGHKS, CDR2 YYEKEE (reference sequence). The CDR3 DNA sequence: TGTGCCAGCAGCTTCCCACAGTCCTACAATGAGCAGTTCTTC. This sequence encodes CASSFPQSYNEQFF.

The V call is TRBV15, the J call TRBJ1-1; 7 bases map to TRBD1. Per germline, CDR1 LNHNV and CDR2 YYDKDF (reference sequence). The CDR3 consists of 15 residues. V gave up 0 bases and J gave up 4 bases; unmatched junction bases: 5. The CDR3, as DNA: TGTGCCACCAGCAGAGATGGCAGGGGGGGCACTGAAGCTTTCTTT. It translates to CATSRDGRGGTEAFF.

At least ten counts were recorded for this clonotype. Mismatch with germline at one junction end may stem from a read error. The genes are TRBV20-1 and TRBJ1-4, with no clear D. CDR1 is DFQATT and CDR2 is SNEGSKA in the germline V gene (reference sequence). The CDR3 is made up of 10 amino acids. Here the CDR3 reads CSAPRPEMIF. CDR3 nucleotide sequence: TGCAGTGCGCCCAGGCCTGAGATGATTTTT.

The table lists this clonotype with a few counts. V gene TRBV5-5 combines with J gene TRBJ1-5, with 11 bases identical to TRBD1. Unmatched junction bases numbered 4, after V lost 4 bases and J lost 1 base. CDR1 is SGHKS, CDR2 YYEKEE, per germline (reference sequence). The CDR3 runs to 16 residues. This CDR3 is CASSPGTGGSNQPQHF. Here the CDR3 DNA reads TGTGCCAGCAGCCCCGGGACAGGGGGGAGCAATCAGCCCCAGCATTTT.

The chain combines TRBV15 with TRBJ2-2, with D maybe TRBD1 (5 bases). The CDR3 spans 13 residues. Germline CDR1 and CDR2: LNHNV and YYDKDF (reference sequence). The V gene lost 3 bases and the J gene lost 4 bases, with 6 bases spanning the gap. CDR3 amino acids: CATSSRGTGELFF. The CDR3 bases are TGTGCCACCAGCAGTAGGGGCACCGGGGAGCTGTTTTTT.

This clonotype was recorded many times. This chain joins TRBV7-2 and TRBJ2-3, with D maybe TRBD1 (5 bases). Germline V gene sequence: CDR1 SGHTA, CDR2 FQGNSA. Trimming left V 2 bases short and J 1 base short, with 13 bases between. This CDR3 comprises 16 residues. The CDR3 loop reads CASSLQASRGTDTQYF. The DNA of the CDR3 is TGTGCCAGCAGCTTACAGGCCAGCAGGGGCACAGATACGCAGTATTTT.

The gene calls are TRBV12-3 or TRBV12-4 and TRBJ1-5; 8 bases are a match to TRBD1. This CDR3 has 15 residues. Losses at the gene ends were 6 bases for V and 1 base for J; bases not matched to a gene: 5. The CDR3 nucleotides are TGTGCCAGCAGCCTGACAGGGGAAAGCAATCAGCCCCAGCATTTT. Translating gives CASSLTGESNQPQHF.

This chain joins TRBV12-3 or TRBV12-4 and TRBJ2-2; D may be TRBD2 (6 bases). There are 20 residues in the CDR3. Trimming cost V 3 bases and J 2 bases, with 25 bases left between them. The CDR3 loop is CASSFALGDSKRPNTGELFF. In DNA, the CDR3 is TGTGCCAGCAGTTTTGCCCTCGGGGACTCGAAACGACCAAACACCGGGGAGCTGTTTTTT.